These 10 T cell receptor beta chains came from one sample sequenced in a study of early T cells in non-severe SARS-CoV-2 infection. TCRdb reprocessed the 5' RACE reads via MiXCR and lists one record per CDR3 protein. The repertoire holds 55,000 to 75,000 distinct CDR3 sequences, with over 8% as singletons. Here the sequenced sample was whole blood, taken at baseline. The receptors derive from an adult who was a healthcare worker with PCR-confirmed SARS-CoV-2 infection or an uninfected control (not recorded which).

The table lists this clonotype with many counts. This chain joins TRBV27 and TRBJ2-1; 7 nucleotides align to TRBD1. Germline values: CDR1 MNHEY, CDR2 SMNVEV (reference sequence). J was trimmed by 7 bases and V by 8 bases; bases with no gene match: 5. The CDR3 spans 12 residues. CDR3 sequence reads: CASAPQGNEQFF. CDR3 DNA: TGTGCCAGCGCCCCACAGGGGAATGAGCAGTTCTTC.

The rearrangement joins TRBV2 to TRBJ1-1, with unresolved D. The CDR3 consists of 14 residues. Germline V CDR1 and CDR2: SNHLY, FYNNEI. V was pared by 4 bases and J by 4 bases, with 13 bases between. The chain's CDR3 is CASSGRGSGTEAFF. DNA for the CDR3: TGTGCCAGCAGTGGAAGAGGGTCGGGCACTGAAGCTTTCTTT.

This clonotype was seen more than once but under ten times. The chain combines TRBV7-2 with TRBJ2-7; 10 bases agree with TRBD2. The CDR3 length is 14 residues. From germline, CDR1 is SGHTA and CDR2 FQGNSA. V dropped 6 bases and J dropped 2; count of bases not matched to a gene: 4. For the CDR3, the DNA is TGTGCCAGCAGACCACTAGCGGGGACCTACGAGCAGTACTTC. Translating gives CASRPLAGTYEQYF.

This clonotype has more than one count but fewer than ten. The V call is TRBV12-3 or TRBV12-4, the J call TRBJ1-2; maybe TRBD1 (5 bases). The ends were cut back, 5 bases at V and 3 bases at J, with 16 bases in the middle. CDR3 length: 15 residues. This CDR3 reads CASSPGILLDYGYTF. CDR3 coding DNA: TGTGCCAGCAGTCCAGGGATCTTACTAGACTATGGCTACACCTTC.

This clonotype was picked up many times. The CDR3 DNA is TGTGCCAGCAGCAAGACAGGGTCAACTAATGAAAAACTGTTTTTT. Amino acid sequence: CASSKTGSTNEKLFF. The chain employs TRBV7-6 and TRBJ1-4; 7 bases map to TRBD1. V lost 5 bases to trimming and J lost 0 bases; unmatched junction nucleotides: 3. CDR1 is SGHVS and CDR2 is FNYEAQ in the germline V gene. The CDR3 contains 15 residues.

This clonotype appeared many times. The chain uses TRBV19 and TRBJ2-1; tentatively, D is TRBD1 (6 bases). The CDR3 length is 11 residues. CDR1 LNHDA and CDR2 SQIVND come from the germline V gene (reference sequence). V lost 5 bases and J 11 bases, leaving 10 bases between the germline ends. CDR3 nucleotides: TGTGCCAGTAGTGCCTGGGGGCAGCAGTTCTTC. It yields the protein CASSAWGQQFF.

This clonotype appeared many times. V is TRBV19 and J is TRBJ2-7, with TRBD1 matching 9 bases. V gave up 6 bases and J gave up 3 bases; unmatched junction bases: 9. Germline assignment: CDR1 LNHDA and CDR2 SQIVND (reference sequence). The CDR3 length is 15 residues. CDR3 sequence reads: CASSEPGQGRYEQYF. The CDR3 DNA reads as TGTGCCAGTAGCGAACCGGGACAGGGTCGCTACGAGCAGTACTTC.

This chain connects TRBV6-6 to TRBJ2-3; no clear D. The V end lost 5 bases, the J end lost 3 bases, and 21 bases lay between the germline ends. The length of the CDR3 is 17 residues. Per germline, CDR1 MNHNY and CDR2 SVGAGI (reference sequence). The CDR3 DNA follows: TGTGCCAGCAGTCAAGCCTTTTTGGGAATTGGGACAGATACGCAGTATTTT. Its translation: CASSQAFLGIGTDTQYF.

This clonotype came up many times. The CDR3 nucleotides are TGTGCCAGCAGTCCTCTAGCGACAGTTCAATTCGAGCAGTACTTC. Protein sequence: CASSPLATVQFEQYF. The chain combines TRBV27 with TRBJ2-7; perhaps TRBD2 as D (6 bases). The CDR3 is made up of 15 amino acids. Per the germline V gene, CDR1 is MNHEY and CDR2 is SMNVEV (reference sequence). V was pared by 5 bases and J by 6 bases, with 20 bases between.

At least ten counts were recorded for this clonotype. This chain joins TRBV5-1 and TRBJ2-1; D remains unclear. The germline V and J ends were trimmed by 0 bases and 0 bases, with 4 bases remaining between them. The CDR3 contains 14 residues. Germline CDR1 is SGHRS and CDR2 is YFSETQ. CDR3 in amino acids: CASSLDSSYNEQFF. The CDR3 DNA is TGCGCCAGCAGCTTGGACAGCTCCTACAATGAGCAGTTCTTC.